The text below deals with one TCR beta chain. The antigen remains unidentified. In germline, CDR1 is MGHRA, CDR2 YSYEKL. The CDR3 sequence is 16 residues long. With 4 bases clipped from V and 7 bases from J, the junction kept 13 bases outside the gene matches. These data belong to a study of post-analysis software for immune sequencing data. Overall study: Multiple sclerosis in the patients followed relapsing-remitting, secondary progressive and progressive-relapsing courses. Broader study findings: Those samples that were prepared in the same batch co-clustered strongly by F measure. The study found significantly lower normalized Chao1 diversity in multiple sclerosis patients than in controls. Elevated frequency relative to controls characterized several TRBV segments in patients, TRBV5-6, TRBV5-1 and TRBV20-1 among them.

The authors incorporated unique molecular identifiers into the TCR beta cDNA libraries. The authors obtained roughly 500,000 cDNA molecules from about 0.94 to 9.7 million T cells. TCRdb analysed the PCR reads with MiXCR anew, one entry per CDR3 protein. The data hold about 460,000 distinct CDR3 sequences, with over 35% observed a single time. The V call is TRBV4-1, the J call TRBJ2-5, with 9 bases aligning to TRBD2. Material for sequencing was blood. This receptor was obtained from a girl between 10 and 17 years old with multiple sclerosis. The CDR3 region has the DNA TGCGCCAGCAGCCCAGGACTAGCGAGACGTGGGGGGACCCAGTACTTC. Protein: CASSPGLARRGGTQYF.